The 11 T cell receptor beta chains reported below all come from one sample, sequenced in a study of CD8 T cells in Susac syndrome. With random hexamers, reverse transcription was performed on about 0.5 to 1 ug of RNA. TCRdb itself ran the immunoSEQ multiplex PCR reads through MiXCR, one entry per CDR3 protein. The table lists 74,000 or so distinct CDR3 sequences, 90% to 95% of them singletons. The sequenced sample was CD4+ T cells from PBMCs. The receptors here all came from a human donor with Susac syndrome.

This clonotype came up once. The chain combines TRBV19 with TRBJ2-1; 16 nucleotides agree with TRBD2. The CDR3 has 19 amino acids. From germline, CDR1 is LNHDA and CDR2 SQIVND (reference sequence). The V segment lost 7 bases and the J segment 0 bases; nucleotides outside the gene matches: 9. The CDR3 nucleotides read TGTGCCAGTACCCCTCGGGGACTAGCGGGAGGGAGCTCCTACAATGAGCAGTTCTTC. Translation gives CASTPRGLAGGSSYNEQFF.

The chain employs TRBV7-2 and TRBJ2-5, with D tentatively TRBD2 (6 bases). Germline-derived CDR1 and CDR2 are SGHTA and FQGNSA. V lost 4 bases to trimming and J lost 5 bases, with 17 bases between them. The CDR3 runs 15 residues. The CDR3 DNA follows: TGTGCCAGCAGCTCCGGGACGCCTCGGGGGGAGACCCAGTACTTC. It translates to CASSSGTPRGETQYF.

The chain carries TRBV2 and TRBJ1-4; a weak D match, TRBD1 (5 bases). Trimming took off 8 bases at V and 8 bases at J, with 18 bases between the two ends. This CDR3 is built from 14 residues. CDR1 is SNHLY, CDR2 FYNNEI, per germline. This chain's CDR3 is CASQSDLWGEKLFF. The CDR3 nucleotides read TGTGCCAGCCAATCGGACCTGTGGGGGGAAAAACTGTTTTTT.

This rearrangement joins TRBV27 to TRBJ1-5; D is uncertain. From germline, CDR1 is MNHEY and CDR2 SMNVEV (reference sequence). V lost 6 bases and J 1 base, leaving 7 bases between the germline ends. The CDR3 totals 13 residues. Here the CDR3 reads CASSQFSNQPQHF. Written as DNA, the CDR3 is TGTGCCAGCAGCCAATTCAGCAATCAGCCCCAGCATTTT.

The chain links TRBV20-1 to TRBJ1-6; D may be TRBD1 (5 bases). Per the germline V gene, CDR1 is DFQATT and CDR2 is SNEGSKA (reference sequence). The V end lost 2 bases, the J end lost 4 bases, and 9 bases lay between the germline ends. This CDR3 is 14 amino acids long. In nucleotides, the CDR3 is TGCAGTGCTAGACTTCAGGGTTATAATTCACCCCTCCACTTT. It translates to CSARLQGYNSPLHF.

This chain uses TRBV28 with TRBJ2-7; possibly TRBD1 for D (5 bases). CDR1 and CDR2 (germline): MDHEN, SYDVKM. V was shortened by 2 bases and J by 2 bases, with 7 bases between the two germline ends. This CDR3 comprises 13 residues. CDR3 DNA sequence: TGTGCCAGCAGTTTACGGACACCCTACGAGCAGTACTTC. This sequence encodes CASSLRTPYEQYF.

The chain combines TRBV6-2 or TRBV6-3 with TRBJ2-5; 11 bases fit TRBD2. The CDR3 spans 15 residues. Germline values: CDR1 MNHEY, CDR2 SVGEGT. Trimming cost V 5 bases and J 3 bases; bases outside gene matches: 5. The CDR3 is CASSGPGLAEETQYF. Here the CDR3 DNA reads TGTGCCAGCAGTGGCCCGGGACTAGCGGAAGAGACCCAGTACTTC.

V is TRBV11-2 and J is TRBJ1-2; D remains ambiguous. V was clipped by 5 bases and J by 3 bases, with 16 bases between them. Germline V CDR1 and CDR2: SGHAT, FQNNGV. The CDR3 has 15 amino acids. CDR3 in amino acids: CASSPRPVIDYGYTF. The CDR3 region has the DNA TGTGCCAGCAGCCCCCGTCCCGTTATTGACTATGGCTACACCTTC.

The CDR3 sequence: CASSLRGAGVFGTETQYF. The CDR3 nucleotides read TGTGCCAGCAGCCTCCGGGGAGCGGGGGTTTTCGGAACAGAGACCCAGTACTTC. The chain couples TRBV7-2 to TRBJ2-5; 8 bases are shared with TRBD2. V trimming: 5 bases; J trimming: 4 bases; junction bases outside the gene matches: 18. This CDR3 is built from 18 residues. Germline V CDR1 and CDR2: SGHTA, FQGNSA.

This chain connects TRBV5-1 to TRBJ2-7; weak D call: TRBD2 (6 bases). The CDR3 spans 13 residues. CDR1 and CDR2 from the germline V gene are SGHRS and YFSETQ. V was clipped by 1 base and J by 4 bases, with 9 bases between them. In nucleotides, the CDR3 is TGCGCCAGCAGCTTGCAGGGAGGTTACGAGCAGTACTTC. Protein: CASSLQGGYEQYF.

The chain carries TRBV9 and TRBJ2-7; maybe TRBD2 (5 bases). V was shortened by 0 bases and J by 6 bases, with 10 bases between the two germline ends. The CDR3 is made up of 13 amino acids. CDR1 and CDR2 (germline): SGDLS, YYNGEE. CDR3 sequence: CASSVVGGGEQYF. CDR3 in DNA: TGTGCCAGCAGCGTAGTAGGTGGAGGCGAGCAGTACTTC.